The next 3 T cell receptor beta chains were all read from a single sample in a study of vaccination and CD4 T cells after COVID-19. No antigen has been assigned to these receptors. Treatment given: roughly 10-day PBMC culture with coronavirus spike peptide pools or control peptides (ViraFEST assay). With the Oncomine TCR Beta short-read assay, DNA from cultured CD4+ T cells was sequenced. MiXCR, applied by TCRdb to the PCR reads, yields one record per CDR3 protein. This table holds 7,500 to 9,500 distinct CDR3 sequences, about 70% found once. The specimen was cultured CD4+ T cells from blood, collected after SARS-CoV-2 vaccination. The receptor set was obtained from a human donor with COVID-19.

CDR3 loop: CASSLAAPFYEQYF. CDR3 DNA sequence: TGTGCCAGCAGCTTAGCGGCCCCTTTCTACGAGCAGTACTTC. The chain is built from TRBV7-8 and TRBJ2-7, with D hard to call. Germline CDR1 SGHVS, CDR2 FQNEAQ. The V gene lost 0 bases and the J gene lost 3 bases, with 9 bases spanning the gap. The CDR3 has 14 residues. Variable domain in full (rest from reference TRBV7-8 and TRBJ2-7): GAGVSQSPRYKVAKRGQDVALRCDPISGHVSLFWYQQALGQGPEFLTYFQNEAQLDKSGLPSDRFFAERPEGSVSTLKIQRTQQEDSAVYLCASSLAAPFYEQYFGPGTRLTVT.

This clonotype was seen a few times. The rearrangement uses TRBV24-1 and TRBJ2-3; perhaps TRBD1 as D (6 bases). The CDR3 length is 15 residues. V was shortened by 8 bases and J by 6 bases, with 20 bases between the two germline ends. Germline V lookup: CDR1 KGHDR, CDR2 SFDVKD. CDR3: CATTPGTSFTDTQYF. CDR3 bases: TGTGCCACCACTCCGGGGACATCATTCACCGATACGCAGTATTTT.

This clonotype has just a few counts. CDR3 in DNA: TGTGCCAGCAGGACCCCGTTGGGACCCCTCCACTTT. It specifies CASRTPLGPLHF. V gene TRBV27 combines with J gene TRBJ1-6; no reliable D call. V lost 6 bases, J lost 12 bases, and 12 bases lay in between. Germline V CDR1 and CDR2: MNHEY, SMNVEV (reference sequence). This CDR3 spans 12 amino acids.